This T cell receptor (beta chain) derives from a study of vaccination and CD4 T cells after COVID-19. Study context: Overlapping spike peptides served as the stimulus for the cells. These peptides came from SARS-CoV-2 and from the common cold coronaviruses HCoV-NL63, HCoV-OC43 and HCoV-229E. Whole-study results and caveats: Convalescent patients saw a median 86.3% of their reactive clones show up only after vaccination.

A note on this clonotype: Its matching antigen is unknown.

Indicated treatment: roughly 11-day PBMC culture with coronavirus spike peptide pools or control peptides (ViraFEST assay). The study sequenced cultured CD4+ T cell DNA using the Oncomine TCR Beta short-read assay. Via MiXCR, TCRdb re-called the PCR reads, giving one row per CDR3 protein. This table has tens of thousands of distinct CDR3 sequences, around 48% appearing once. The origin of this receptor is a human donor who had recovered from COVID-19. Sequencing was performed on CD4+ T cells from blood, cultured in vitro.

CDR3 in amino acids: CASSRFRDTQYF. The CDR3 coding sequence is TGTGCCAGCAGTCGGTTTCGGGATACGCAGTATTTT. This rearrangement joins TRBV11-2 to TRBJ2-3; D gene uncertain. V was clipped by 6 bases and J by 6 bases, with 10 bases between them. Germline V gene sequence: CDR1 SGHAT, CDR2 FQNNGV. The CDR3 has 12 residues.